This is a list of T cell receptor beta chains from one sample in a study of blood T cell repertoires in COVID-19. The assay was immunoSEQ multiplex PCR, and TCRdb's table has in-frame clones only and misses some. The sample records approximately 380,000 clones, 85% being singletons. The specimen was peripheral blood. The receptors come from a woman in her late teens or twenties with acute or convalescent COVID-19. CDR3s include the opening cysteine and the closing phenylalanine or tryptophan. D genes are given only for firm matches. Clone size appears in some rows only: once, few, many, or a class for an expanded clone.

>few|TRBV2|TRBJ2-3|.|16
CASSENHAGSTDTQYF
TGTGCCAGCAGTGAAAACCATGCGGGATCCACAGATACGCAGTATTTT
>.|TRBV18|TRBJ1-4|.|15
CASSPSRDYGSQLFF
TGTGCCAGCTCACCTAGCAGAGACTACGGGTCACAACTGTTTTTT
>.|TRBV7-2|TRBJ1-5|.|14
CASSLSSSNQPQHF
TGTGCCAGCAGCTTATCCAGTAGCAATCAGCCCCAGCATTTT
>once|TRBV7-6|TRBJ1-4|TRBD1|17
CASSSLRDRLYNEKLFF
TGTGCCAGCAGCTCCCTCCGGGACAGATTATACAATGAAAAACTGTTTTTT
>.|TRBV5-1|TRBJ1-6|.|13
CASSLAGVSPLHF
TGCGCCAGCAGCTTGGCGGGGGTTTCACCCCTCCACTTT
>few|TRBV4-2|TRBJ1-2|.|13
CASSQDGTSGYTF
TGTGCCAGCAGCCAAGACGGGACATCTGGCTACACCTTC
>.|TRBV7-9|TRBJ2-7|TRBD1|17
CASSPRAAGGDSYEQYF
TGTGCCAGCAGCCCCAGGGCGGCAGGGGGTGACTCCTACGAGCAGTACTTC
>.|TRBV7-3|TRBJ2-2|TRBD1|17
CASSFYPGGENTGELFF
TGTGCCAGCAGCTTCTACCCAGGGGGCGAGAACACCGGGGAGCTGTTTTTT
>few|TRBV5-6|TRBJ1-2|.|13
CASSLGRGYGYTF
TGTGCCAGCAGCTTGGGTAGGGGTTATGGCTACACCTTC
>.|TRBV30|TRBJ1-2|.|14
CAWSGIGEAGGYTF
TGTGCCTGGAGTGGGATAGGGGAGGCAGGAGGCTACACCTTC